These 20 T cell receptor beta chains share one sample of origin, sequenced in a study of blood T cell repertoires in COVID-19. Produced via immunoSEQ multiplex PCR; TCRdb's table is partial and in-frame only. The sample has fewer than 250,000 clones; over 70% are singletons. The sample taken for sequencing was PBMCs or T cells enriched from blood (not recorded which). The origin of the receptors is a woman in her 30s who had been exposed to COVID-19.

V and J are TRBV5-1 and TRBJ1-6; 11 bases match TRBD1. The CDR3 consists of 16 residues. Germline V gene data show CDR1 as SGHRS and CDR2 as YFSETQ. J gave up 7 bases and V 0 bases, and 3 bases lay outside the gene matches. The CDR3 DNA follows: TGCGCCAGCAGCTTGGGTGGGACAGGGGGAAATTCACCCCTCCACTTT. This sequence encodes CASSLGGTGGNSPLHF. Full variable domain (missing parts from reference TRBV5-1 and TRBJ1-6): KAGVTQTPRYLIKTRGQQVTLSCSPISGHRSVSWYQQTPGQGLQFLFEYFSETQRNKGNFPGRFSGRQFSNSRSEMNVSTLELGDSALYLCASSLGGTGGNSPLHFGNGTRLTVT.

The chain carries TRBV9 and TRBJ2-7, with 11 positions matching TRBD2. This CDR3 comprises 15 residues. The V gene end was trimmed by 0 bases and the J gene end by 3 bases; junction bases not matched to a gene: 2. Germline V gene lookup returns CDR1 SGDLS and CDR2 YYNGEE. The CDR3 DNA reads TGTGCCAGCAGCGTAGGTACTAGCGGGAGCTACGAGCAGTACTTC. Protein product: CASSVGTSGSYEQYF.

This clone came up a few times. CDR3 region: CASSFNSGNTGELFF. DNA for the CDR3: TGTGCCAGCAGCTTTAATAGCGGGAACACCGGGGAGCTGTTTTTT. V and J are TRBV5-4 and TRBJ2-2, with TRBD2 as a possible D gene (6 bases). The CDR3 contains 15 residues. The germline CDR1 and CDR2 sequences are SGHNT and YYREEE (reference sequence). V was cut by 2 bases and J by 1 base, with 9 bases left in between.

The rearrangement uses TRBV19 and TRBJ1-5, with D unclear. The CDR3 runs to 12 residues. Trimming shortened V by 2 bases and J by 7 bases, and 6 bases separated the two germline ends. Germline loops: CDR1 LNHDA, CDR2 SQIVND (reference sequence). DNA for the CDR3: TGTGCCAGTAGTATATCTCCCCAGCCCCAGCATTTT. Residues: CASSISPQPQHF.

The J gene is TRBJ2-2, the V gene TRBV7-8; TRBD2 agrees at 14 bases. The germline V gene has CDR1 SGHVS and CDR2 FQNEAQ. This CDR3 comprises 17 residues. The V segment lost 5 bases and the J segment 4 bases; nucleotides outside the gene matches: 6. The CDR3 bases are TGTGCCAGCAGCACGAGACTAGCGGGAGGGAGCACCGGGGAGCTGTTTTTT. Amino acids: CASSTRLAGGSTGELFF.

The V and J genes are TRBV2 and TRBJ1-1, with 7 bases identical to TRBD1. CDR3 length: 14 amino acids. V lost 6 bases to trimming and J lost 4 bases; unmatched junction nucleotides: 8. Per germline, CDR1 SNHLY and CDR2 FYNNEI. The CDR3 DNA reads as TGTGCCAGCAGGTTGACAGGGCAGTCCACTGAAGCTTTCTTT. Amino acid sequence: CASRLTGQSTEAFF. Full variable domain (rest looked up from reference TRBV2 and TRBJ1-1): EPEVTQTPSHQVTQMGQEVILRCVPISNHLYFYWYRQILGQKVEFLVSFYNNEISEKSEIFDDQFSVERPDGSNFTLKIRSTKLEDSAMYFCASRLTGQSTEAFFGQGTRLTVV.

The V and J genes are TRBV2 and TRBJ1-5, with D possibly being TRBD1 (5 bases). CDR3 length equals 15 residues. V was pared by 7 bases and J by 0 bases, with 13 bases between. Looked up from germline, CDR1 is SNHLY and CDR2 is FYNNEI. The CDR3 region has the DNA TGTGCCAGCACAGTCGACAGCAATAGCAATCAGCCCCAGCATTTT. Translating gives CASTVDSNSNQPQHF.

The chain couples TRBV7-9 to TRBJ1-6, with D perhaps matching TRBD1 (5 bases). The V gene's germline CDR1 is SEHNR and CDR2 FQNEAQ (reference sequence). There are 16 residues in the CDR3. Between the trimmed V and J ends, which lost 3 bases and 6 bases, there was a span of 15 bases. DNA of the CDR3: TGTGCCAGCAGCTTGGGTCACAGGCCAGTTAATTCACCCCTCCACTTT. It translates to CASSLGHRPVNSPLHF.

This chain connects TRBV19 to TRBJ2-2; 9 bases line up with TRBD1. CDR1 is LNHDA and CDR2 is SQIVND in the germline V gene (reference sequence). The length of the CDR3 is 17 residues. Unmatched junction bases numbered 14, after V lost 8 bases and J lost 4 bases. CDR3 loop: CASRKAYRGLGTGELFF. CDR3 nucleotide sequence: TGTGCCAGTCGAAAGGCCTACAGGGGGCTGGGCACCGGGGAGCTGTTTTTT.

This sequence joins TRBV6-2 or TRBV6-3 and TRBJ1-2; 7 bases line up with TRBD1. CDR1 is MNHEY, CDR2 SVGEGT, per germline. With V trimmed by 0 bases and J by 3 bases, 1 base remained unmatched. The CDR3 is 14 residues long. The CDR3 sequence: CASSYSGQYYGYTF. The CDR3 DNA follows: TGTGCCAGCAGTTACTCGGGACAGTACTATGGCTACACCTTC.

Notes on this clone: This sample also contains other DNA sequences that code for the same CDR3. The chain uses TRBV25-1 and TRBJ2-7, with TRBD1 identical over 9 bases. After removal of 6 bases from V and 7 bases from J, the junction contained 4 bases not matched to a gene. The germline V gene encodes CDR1 MGHDK and CDR2 SYGVNS. The CDR3 runs 12 residues. CDR3 sequence: CASSGQGYEQYF. The CDR3 bases are TGTGCCAGCAGCGGACAGGGGTATGAGCAGTACTTC.

This clone was found once. The chain combines TRBV5-6 with TRBJ1-2, with D tentatively TRBD1 (6 bases). The CDR3 loop spans 14 amino acids. Germline V lookup: CDR1 SGHDT, CDR2 YYEEEE. The germline V and J ends were trimmed by 0 bases and 8 bases, with 14 bases remaining between them. CDR3 residues: CASSLEAGVDGYTF. The CDR3 DNA reads TGTGCCAGCAGCTTGGAAGCAGGGGTAGACGGCTACACCTTC. The full variable domain, with the rest looked up from reference TRBV5-6 and TRBJ1-2, is DAGVTQSPTHLIKTRGQQVTLRCSPKSGHDTVSWYQQALGQGPQFIFQYYEEEERQRGNFPDRFSGHQFPNYSSELNVNALLLGDSALYLCASSLEAGVDGYTFGSGTRLTVV.

This chain links TRBV10-3 with TRBJ2-7, with 8 positions matching TRBD2. The V and J ends lost 2 bases and 2 bases, in that order; junction bases with no gene match: 5. Germline-derived CDR1 and CDR2 are ENHRY and SYGVKD. This CDR3 has 15 residues. CDR3 sequence: CAISEELAGTYEQYF. The CDR3 DNA reads as TGTGCCATCAGTGAGGAGTTAGCGGGGACCTACGAGCAGTACTTC.

The chain uses TRBV4-2 and TRBJ2-1; 7 positions match TRBD2. Germline V gives CDR1 LGHNA, CDR2 YNFKEQ. With V trimmed by 4 bases and J by 8 bases, 14 bases remained unmatched. CDR3 length: 16 amino acids. CDR3 sequence (DNA): TGTGCCAGCAGCCGAACCGGGACTACGGGCTATGATGAGCAGTTCTTC. The encoded protein is CASSRTGTTGYDEQFF.

This chain connects TRBV11-2 to TRBJ1-3; a possible D gene is TRBD1 (5 bases). The CDR3 consists of 16 residues. The ends were cut back, 5 bases at V and 1 base at J, with 15 bases in the middle. CDR1 SGHAT and CDR2 FQNNGV come from the germline V gene. The CDR3 coding sequence is TGTGCCAGCAGCGGGGAGGGGACTAATTCTGGAAACACCATATATTTT. Protein sequence: CASSGEGTNSGNTIYF.

The chain employs TRBV29-1 and TRBJ1-1; TRBD1 agrees at 11 bases. Germline values: CDR1 SQVTM, CDR2 ANQGSEA. V dropped 5 bases and J dropped 3; count of bases not matched to a gene: 5. CDR3 size: 14 residues. The CDR3 coding sequence is TGCAGCGTTCGGACAGGGGGCATCCACACTGAAGCTTTCTTT. Translating gives CSVRTGGIHTEAFF.

This clone was detected once. The chain combines TRBV7-7 with TRBJ2-7; 9 nucleotides agree with TRBD2. J gave up 6 bases and V 5 bases, and 11 bases lay outside the gene matches. The germline gives CDR1 SSHAT, CDR2 FNYEAQ (reference sequence). This CDR3 contains 15 residues. CDR3 loop: CASSPFAGGPVEQYF. The CDR3 DNA reads TGTGCCAGCAGCCCATTTGCGGGAGGGCCGGTCGAGCAGTACTTC.

The chain employs TRBV9 and TRBJ2-1, with 7 bases identical to TRBD2. The CDR3 sequence is 17 residues long. V was clipped by 4 bases and J by 3 bases; unmatched bases: 13. Germline-derived CDR1 and CDR2 are SGDLS and YYNGEE. CDR3 nucleotides: TGTGCCAGCAGCCCGCGGAGGCTAGCGGCCTACTACAATGAGCAGTTCTTC. Translated, it gives CASSPRRLAAYYNEQFF.

The CDR3 DNA follows: TGTGCCAGTAGTACAAGACCGGGACAGGGCAATCAGCCCCAGCATTTT. Its translation is CASSTRPGQGNQPQHF. The chain uses TRBV19 and TRBJ1-5; 8 bases align to TRBD1. Trimming at V came to 4 bases and at J to 2 bases, leaving 7 bases not matched to a gene. The CDR3 sequence is 16 residues long. CDR1 is LNHDA and CDR2 is SQIVND in the germline V gene (reference sequence).

The V call is TRBV19, the J call TRBJ2-7; 9 positions match TRBD1. This CDR3 has 17 residues. V was clipped by 3 bases and J by 3 bases; unmatched bases: 12. Germline CDR1 LNHDA, CDR2 SQIVND (reference sequence). In DNA form, the CDR3 reads TGTGCCAGTAGTATTGCCCGAACGACAGGGGGTTTCTACGAGCAGTACTTC. It encodes CASSIARTTGGFYEQYF. Full variable domain (outside the CDR3, taken from reference TRBV19 and TRBJ2-7): DGGITQSPKYLFRKEGQNVTLSCEQNLNHDAMYWYRQDPGQGLRLIYYSQIVNDFQKGDIAEGYSVSREKKESFPLTVTSAQKNPTAFYLCASSIARTTGGFYEQYFGPGTRLTVT.